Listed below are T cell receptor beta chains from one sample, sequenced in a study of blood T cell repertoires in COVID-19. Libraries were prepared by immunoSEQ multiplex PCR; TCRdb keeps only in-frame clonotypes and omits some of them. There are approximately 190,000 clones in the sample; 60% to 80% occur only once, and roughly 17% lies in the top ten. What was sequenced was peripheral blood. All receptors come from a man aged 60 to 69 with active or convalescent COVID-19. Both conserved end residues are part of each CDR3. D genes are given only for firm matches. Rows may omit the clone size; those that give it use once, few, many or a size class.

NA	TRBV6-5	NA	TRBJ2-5	TGTGCCAGCAGGGGAGAGGTGGAGACCCAGTACTTC	CASRGEVETQYF
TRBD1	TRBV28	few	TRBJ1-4	TGTGCTTCACAGGGGGCTGAGGAAAAACTGTTTTTT	CASQGAEEKLFF
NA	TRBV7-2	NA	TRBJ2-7	TGTGCCAGCAGCTTAGCGCAGGGCTTCGAGCAGTACTTC	CASSLAQGFEQYF
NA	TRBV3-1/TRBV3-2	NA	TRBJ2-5	TGTGCCAGCAGCCAAGTCTTTGAGACCCAGTACTTC	CASSQVFETQYF
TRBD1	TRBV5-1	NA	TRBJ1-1	TGCGCCAGCAGCCTGGGGAGGGGGCAGAGCACTGAAGCTTTCTTT	CASSLGRGQSTEAFF
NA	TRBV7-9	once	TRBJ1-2	TGTGCCAGCAGCCCGGGGGCGGGGGCTCTGGGCTACACCTTC	CASSPGAGALGYTF
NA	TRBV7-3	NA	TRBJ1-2	TGTGCCAGCTCCCTACCCCCCAACAGGGAGTCCCACTTC	CASSLPPNRESHF
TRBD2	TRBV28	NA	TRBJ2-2	TGTGCCAGCAGTGAAGCGGGAGAGTCAAACACCGGGGAGCTGTTTTTT	CASSEAGESNTGELFF
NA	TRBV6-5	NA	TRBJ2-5	TGTGCCAGCAGTTATGATGTACAGGAGACCCAGTACTTC	CASSYDVQETQYF
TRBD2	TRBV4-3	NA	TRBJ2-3	TGCGCCAGCAGCCAAGATAACGTGGCGGGAGCTAGCACAGATACGCAGTATTTT	CASSQDNVAGASTDTQYF
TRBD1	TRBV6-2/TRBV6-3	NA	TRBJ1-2	TGTGCCAGCAGTTACAGAGGGGACAGGGCTAACTATGGCTACACCTTC	CASSYRGDRANYGYTF
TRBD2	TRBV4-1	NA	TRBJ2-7	TGCGCCAGCAGCCATGGTGGGACTAGGTCCTACGAGCAGTACTTC	CASSHGGTRSYEQYF
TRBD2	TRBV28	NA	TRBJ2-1	TGTGCCAGCAGGGATAGGACTAGTCTGCAGTTCTTC	CASRDRTSLQFF
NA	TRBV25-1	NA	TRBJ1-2	TGTGCCAGCAGTGAGCGCACAGGCGTCGATGGCTACACCTTC	CASSERTGVDGYTF
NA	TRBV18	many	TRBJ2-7	TGTGCCAGCTCACTTAAGACAGGAGACTACGAGCAGTACTTC	CASSLKTGDYEQYF
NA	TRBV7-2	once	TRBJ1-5	TGTGCCAGCAGCTTAGTGGGGGGACCGTATAGCAATCAGCCCCAGCATTTT	CASSLVGGPYSNQPQHF
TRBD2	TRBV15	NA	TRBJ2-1	TGTGCCACCAGCAGAGATCTGGGGGGAGAGATGCGGGAGGGTATGTATGAGCAGTTCTTC	CATSRDLGGEMREGMYEQFF
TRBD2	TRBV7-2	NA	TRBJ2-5	TGTGCCAGCAGCCGGGGGGGGACCTACCAAGAGACCCAGTACTTC	CASSRGGTYQETQYF
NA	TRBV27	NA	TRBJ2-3	TGTGCCAGCAGTTTATTAAGGGTAGCGAGCACAGATACGCAGTATTTT	CASSLLRVASTDTQYF
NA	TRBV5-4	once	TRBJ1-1	TGTGCCAGCAGCTTGGCGGGAGTCACTGAAGCTTTCTTT	CASSLAGVTEAFF
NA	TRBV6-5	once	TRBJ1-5	TGTGCCAGCAGTAACCGGGACATCAATCAGCCCCAGCATTTT	CASSNRDINQPQHF
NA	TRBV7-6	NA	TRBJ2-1	TGTGCCAGCAGCTCGAACGTGGGGGCGCCAGGGAATGAGCAGTTCTTC	CASSSNVGAPGNEQFF
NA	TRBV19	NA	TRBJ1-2	TGTGCCAGCGAACTCAAGCGGGGGCGAGCCCAGTCGAATGGCTACACCTTC	CASELKRGRAQSNGYTF
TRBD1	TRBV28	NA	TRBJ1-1	TGTGCCACCATACAGGGGGACACTGAAGCTTTCTTT	CATIQGDTEAFF
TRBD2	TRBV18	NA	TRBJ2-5	TGTGCCAGCTCAGCTCTGTTACTAGCGGGAGGTCAAGAGACCCAGTACTTC	CASSALLLAGGQETQYF
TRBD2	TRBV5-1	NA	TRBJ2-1	TGCGCCAGCAGACCGATTGGACTAGCGGGAGTCGACAATGAGCAGTTCTTC	CASRPIGLAGVDNEQFF
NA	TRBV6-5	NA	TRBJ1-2	TGTGCCAGCAGGCGCAAACTAATCGGTGGCTACACCTTC	CASRRKLIGGYTF
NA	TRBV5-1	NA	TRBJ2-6	TGCGCCAGCAGCTTGGATGACAGAATATGGGCTGGGGCCAACGTCCTGACTTTC	CASSLDDRIWAGANVLTF
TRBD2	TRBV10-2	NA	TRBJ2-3	TGCGCCAGCAGCATAGCGGGAGTTTCGGATACGCAGTATTTT	CASSIAGVSDTQYF
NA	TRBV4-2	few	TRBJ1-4	TGTGCCAGCAGCCAAGACCAGGGTCGAACGCAGACTGAAAAACTGTTTTTT	CASSQDQGRTQTEKLFF
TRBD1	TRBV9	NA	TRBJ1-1	TGTGCCAGCAGCGTAGACCCGACAGGGGGAGCTTTCTTT	CASSVDPTGGAFF
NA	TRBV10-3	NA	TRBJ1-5	TGTGCCATCAGTGAGTTCCAAAATCAGCCCCAGCATTTT	CAISEFQNQPQHF
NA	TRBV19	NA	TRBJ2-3	TGTGCCACCAGGGTCACGGCCGGGACAGATACGCAGTATTTT	CATRVTAGTDTQYF
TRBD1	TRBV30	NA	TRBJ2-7	TGTGCCTGGCGACAGGGGATCCTTCCAGACTCCTACGAGCAGTACTTC	CAWRQGILPDSYEQYF
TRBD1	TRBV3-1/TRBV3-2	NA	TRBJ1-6	TGTGCCAGCAGCCAAGATATAGACGGGACAGGCCTTTTTACTCTCCACTTT	CASSQDIDGTGLFTLHF
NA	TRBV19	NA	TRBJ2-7	TGTGCCAGTAGTGGAGGGGTCTACGAGCAGTACTTC	CASSGGVYEQYF
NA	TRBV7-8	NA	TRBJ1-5	TGTGCCAGCAGCTACCGGAGCAATCAGCCCCAGCATTTT	CASSYRSNQPQHF
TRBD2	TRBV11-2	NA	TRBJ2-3	TGTGCCAGCACCTTGACTAGCGCAAAGGATACGCAGTATTTT	CASTLTSAKDTQYF